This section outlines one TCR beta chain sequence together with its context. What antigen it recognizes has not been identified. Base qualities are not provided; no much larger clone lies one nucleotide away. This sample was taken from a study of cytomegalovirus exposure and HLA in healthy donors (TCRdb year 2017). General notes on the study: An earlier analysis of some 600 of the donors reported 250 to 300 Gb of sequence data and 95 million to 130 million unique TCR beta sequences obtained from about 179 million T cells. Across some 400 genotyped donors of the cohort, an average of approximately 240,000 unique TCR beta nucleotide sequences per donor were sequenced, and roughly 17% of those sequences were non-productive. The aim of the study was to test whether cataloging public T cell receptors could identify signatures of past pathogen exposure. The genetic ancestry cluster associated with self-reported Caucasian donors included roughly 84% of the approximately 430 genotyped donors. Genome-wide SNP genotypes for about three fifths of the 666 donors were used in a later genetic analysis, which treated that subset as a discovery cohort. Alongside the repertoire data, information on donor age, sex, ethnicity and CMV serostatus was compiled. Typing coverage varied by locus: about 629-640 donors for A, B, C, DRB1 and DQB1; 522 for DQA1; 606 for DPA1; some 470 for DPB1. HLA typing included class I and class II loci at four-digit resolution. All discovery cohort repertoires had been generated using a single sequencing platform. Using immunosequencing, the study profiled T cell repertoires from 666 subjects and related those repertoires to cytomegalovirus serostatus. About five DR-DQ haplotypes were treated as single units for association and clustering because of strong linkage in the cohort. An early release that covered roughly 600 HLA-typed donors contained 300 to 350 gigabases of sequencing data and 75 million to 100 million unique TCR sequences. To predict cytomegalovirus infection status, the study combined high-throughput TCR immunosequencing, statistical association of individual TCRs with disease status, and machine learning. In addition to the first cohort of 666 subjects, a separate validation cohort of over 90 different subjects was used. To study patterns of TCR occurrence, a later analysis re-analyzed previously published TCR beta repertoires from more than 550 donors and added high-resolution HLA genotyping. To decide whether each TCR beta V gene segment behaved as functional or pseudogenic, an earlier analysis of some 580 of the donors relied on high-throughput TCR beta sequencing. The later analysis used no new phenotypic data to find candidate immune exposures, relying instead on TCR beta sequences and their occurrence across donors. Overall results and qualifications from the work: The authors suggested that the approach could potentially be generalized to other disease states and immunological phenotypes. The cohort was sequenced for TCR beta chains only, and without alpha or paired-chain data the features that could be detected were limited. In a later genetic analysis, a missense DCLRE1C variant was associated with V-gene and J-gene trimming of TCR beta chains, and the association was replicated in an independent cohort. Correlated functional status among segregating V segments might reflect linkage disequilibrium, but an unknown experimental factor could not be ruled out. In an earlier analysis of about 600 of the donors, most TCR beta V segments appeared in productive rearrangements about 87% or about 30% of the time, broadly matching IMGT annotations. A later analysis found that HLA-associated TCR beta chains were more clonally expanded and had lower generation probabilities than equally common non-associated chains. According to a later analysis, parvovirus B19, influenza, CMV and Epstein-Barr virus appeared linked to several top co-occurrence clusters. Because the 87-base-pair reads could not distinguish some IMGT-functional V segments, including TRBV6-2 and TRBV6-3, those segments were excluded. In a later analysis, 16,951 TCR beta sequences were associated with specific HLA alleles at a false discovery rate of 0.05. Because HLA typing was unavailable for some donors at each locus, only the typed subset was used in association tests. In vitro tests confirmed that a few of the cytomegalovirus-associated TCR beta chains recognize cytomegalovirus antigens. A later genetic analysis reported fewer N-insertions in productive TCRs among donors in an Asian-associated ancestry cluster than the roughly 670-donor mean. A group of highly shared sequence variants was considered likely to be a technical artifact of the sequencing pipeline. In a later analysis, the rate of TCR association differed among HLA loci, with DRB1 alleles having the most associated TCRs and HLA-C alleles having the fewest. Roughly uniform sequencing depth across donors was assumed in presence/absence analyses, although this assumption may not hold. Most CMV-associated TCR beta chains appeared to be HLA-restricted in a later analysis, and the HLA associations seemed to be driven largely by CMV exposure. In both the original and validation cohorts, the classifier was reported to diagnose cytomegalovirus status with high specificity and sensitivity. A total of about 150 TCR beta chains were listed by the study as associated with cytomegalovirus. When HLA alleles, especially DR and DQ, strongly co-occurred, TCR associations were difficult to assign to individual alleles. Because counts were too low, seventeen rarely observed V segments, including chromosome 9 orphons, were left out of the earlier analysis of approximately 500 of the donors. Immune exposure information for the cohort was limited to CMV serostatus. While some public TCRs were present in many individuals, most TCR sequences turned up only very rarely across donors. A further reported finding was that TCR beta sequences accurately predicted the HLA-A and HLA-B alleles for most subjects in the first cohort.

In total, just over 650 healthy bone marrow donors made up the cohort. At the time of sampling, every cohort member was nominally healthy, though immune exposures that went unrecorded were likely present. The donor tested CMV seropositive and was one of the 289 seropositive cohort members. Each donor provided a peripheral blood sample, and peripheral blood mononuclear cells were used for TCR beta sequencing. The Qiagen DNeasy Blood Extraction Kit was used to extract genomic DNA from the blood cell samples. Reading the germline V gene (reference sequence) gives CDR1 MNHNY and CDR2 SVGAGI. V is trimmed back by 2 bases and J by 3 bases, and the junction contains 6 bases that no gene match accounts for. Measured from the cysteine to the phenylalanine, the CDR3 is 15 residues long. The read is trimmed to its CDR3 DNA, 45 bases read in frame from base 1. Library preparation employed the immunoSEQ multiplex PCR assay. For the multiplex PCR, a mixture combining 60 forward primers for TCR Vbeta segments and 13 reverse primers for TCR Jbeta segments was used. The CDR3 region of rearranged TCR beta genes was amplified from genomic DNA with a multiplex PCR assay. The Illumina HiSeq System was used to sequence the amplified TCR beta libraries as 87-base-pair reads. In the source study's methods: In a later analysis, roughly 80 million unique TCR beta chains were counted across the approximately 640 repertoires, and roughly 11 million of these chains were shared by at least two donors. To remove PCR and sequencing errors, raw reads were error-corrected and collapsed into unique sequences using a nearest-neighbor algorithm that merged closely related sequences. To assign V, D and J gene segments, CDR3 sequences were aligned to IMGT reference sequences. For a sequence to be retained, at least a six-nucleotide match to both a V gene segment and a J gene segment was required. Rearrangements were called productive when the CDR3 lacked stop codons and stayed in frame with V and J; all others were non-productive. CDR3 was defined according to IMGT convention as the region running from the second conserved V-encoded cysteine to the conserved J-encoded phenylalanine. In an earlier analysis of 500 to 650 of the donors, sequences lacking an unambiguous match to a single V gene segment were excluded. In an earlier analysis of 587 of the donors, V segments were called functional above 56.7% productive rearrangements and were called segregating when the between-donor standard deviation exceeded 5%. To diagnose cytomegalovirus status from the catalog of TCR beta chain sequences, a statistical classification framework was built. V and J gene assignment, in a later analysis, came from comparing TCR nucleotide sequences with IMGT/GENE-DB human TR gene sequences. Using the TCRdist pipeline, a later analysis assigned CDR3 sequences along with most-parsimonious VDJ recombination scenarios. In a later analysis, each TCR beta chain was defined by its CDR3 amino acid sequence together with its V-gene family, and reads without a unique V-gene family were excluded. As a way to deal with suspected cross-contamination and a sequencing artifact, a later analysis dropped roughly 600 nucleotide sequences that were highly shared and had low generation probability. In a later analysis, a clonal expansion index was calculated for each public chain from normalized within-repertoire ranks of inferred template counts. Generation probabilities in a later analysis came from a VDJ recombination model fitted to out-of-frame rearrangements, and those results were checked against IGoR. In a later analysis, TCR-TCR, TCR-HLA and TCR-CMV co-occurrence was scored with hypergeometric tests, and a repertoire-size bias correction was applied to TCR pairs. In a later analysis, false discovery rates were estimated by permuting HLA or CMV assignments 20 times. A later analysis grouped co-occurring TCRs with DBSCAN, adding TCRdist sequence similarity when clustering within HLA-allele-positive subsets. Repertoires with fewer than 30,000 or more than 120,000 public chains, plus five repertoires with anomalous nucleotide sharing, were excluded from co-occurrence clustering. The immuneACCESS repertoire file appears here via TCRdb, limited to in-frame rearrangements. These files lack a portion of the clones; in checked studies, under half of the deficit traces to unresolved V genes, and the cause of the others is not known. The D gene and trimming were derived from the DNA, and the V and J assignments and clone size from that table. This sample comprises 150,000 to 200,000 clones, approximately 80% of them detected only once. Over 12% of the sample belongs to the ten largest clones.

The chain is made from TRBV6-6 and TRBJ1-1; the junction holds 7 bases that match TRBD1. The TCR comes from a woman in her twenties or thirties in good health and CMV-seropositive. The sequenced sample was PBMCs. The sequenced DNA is TGTGCCAGCAGTTACCTCGGGACAGAAGACACTGAAGCTTTCTTT. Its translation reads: CASSYLGTEDTEAFF.